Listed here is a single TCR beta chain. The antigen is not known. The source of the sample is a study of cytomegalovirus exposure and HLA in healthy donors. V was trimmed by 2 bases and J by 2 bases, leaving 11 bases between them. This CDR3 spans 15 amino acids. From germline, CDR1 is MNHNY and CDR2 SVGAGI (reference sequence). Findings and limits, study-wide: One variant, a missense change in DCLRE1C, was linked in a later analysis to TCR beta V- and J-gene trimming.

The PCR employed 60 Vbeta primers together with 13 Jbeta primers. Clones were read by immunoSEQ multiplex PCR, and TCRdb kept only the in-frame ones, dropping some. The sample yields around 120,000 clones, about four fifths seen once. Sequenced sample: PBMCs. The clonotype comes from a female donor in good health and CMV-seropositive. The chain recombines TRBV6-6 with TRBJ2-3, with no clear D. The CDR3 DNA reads TGTGCCAGCAGTTACGCGGTCCAAATCACAGATACGCAGTATTTT. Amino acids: CASSYAVQITDTQYF.